These 13 T cell receptor beta chains were sequenced from one sample in a study of T cells in Graves' hyperthyroidism and ophthalmopathy. It was RNA transcripts that yielded the amplified TCR beta CDR3 regions. First-round RT-PCR with HTBI primers amplified the TCR CDR3 region. One entry per CDR3 protein results from TCRdb running MiXCR on the multiplex PCR reads. This table has about 270,000 distinct CDR3 sequences, 22% appearing once. Sequenced: blood. The receptor source for this set is a man aged 30 to 45 with Graves' ophthalmopathy.

This clonotype has just a few counts. The chain recombines TRBV6-6 with TRBJ2-7; no clear D. V lost 0 bases to trimming and J lost 4 bases, with 13 bases between them. This CDR3 has 15 residues. CDR1 is MNHNY, CDR2 SVGAGI, per germline (reference sequence). As DNA, the CDR3 is TGTGCCAGCAGTTACTCGGGCAAGGGTTCATACGAGCAGTACTTC. It translates to CASSYSGKGSYEQYF.

This clonotype was counted a few times. The chain's CDR3 is CASSLVYQETQYF. DNA for the CDR3: TGCGCCAGCAGCTTGGTCTACCAAGAGACCCAGTACTTC. This chain links TRBV5-1 with TRBJ2-5; unclear D gene. The CDR3 has 13 amino acids. Germline CDR1 is SGHRS and CDR2 is YFSETQ. With 0 bases removed from V and 0 bases from J, the gap between germline ends came to 3 bases.

This clonotype was counted at least ten times. The V and J genes are TRBV20-1 and TRBJ2-5, with TRBD2 as a possible D gene (7 bases). V was cut by 3 bases and J by 2 bases, with 10 bases left in between. CDR1 is DFQATT and CDR2 is SNEGSKA in the germline V gene (reference sequence). This CDR3 is built from 13 residues. The CDR3 protein is CSAREGGQETQYF. The CDR3 DNA sequence: TGCAGTGCTAGGGAGGGGGGGCAAGAGACCCAGTACTTC.

This clonotype was detected a few times. This chain connects TRBV28 to TRBJ1-6, with TRBD1 identical over 9 bases. J was trimmed by 5 bases and V by 4 bases; bases with no gene match: 6. The CDR3 runs to 16 residues. Germline values: CDR1 MDHEN, CDR2 SYDVKM. The CDR3 DNA follows: TGTGCCAGCAGTTCACCGGGACAGGGACATAATTCACCCCTCCACTTT. It specifies CASSSPGQGHNSPLHF.

This clonotype was detected many times. V and J are TRBV20-1 and TRBJ2-3, with 8 bases fitting TRBD2. This CDR3 is built from 18 residues. CDR1 DFQATT and CDR2 SNEGSKA come from the germline V gene (reference sequence). Trimming took 1 base from V and 2 from J; bases not matched to a gene: 14. The CDR3 sequence: CSARGLATVGPYTDTQYF. CDR3 nucleotides: TGCAGTGCTAGAGGACTAGCGACCGTAGGCCCCTACACAGATACGCAGTATTTT.

This clonotype showed up many times. V gene TRBV5-6 combines with J gene TRBJ2-1; maybe TRBD2 (5 bases). V lost 2 bases to trimming and J lost 8 bases, with 17 bases between them. The CDR3 has 15 residues. The germline gives CDR1 SGHDT, CDR2 YYEEEE. Written as DNA, the CDR3 is TGTGCCAGCAGCTTCTCGGGGTTAGTGAGCGATGAGCAGTTCTTC. It encodes CASSFSGLVSDEQFF.

Notes on this clonotype: This may be a read error: a much more frequent sequence differs by one nucleotide. The chain uses TRBV28 and TRBJ2-2; D gene uncertain. Trimming took off 6 bases at V and 3 bases at J, with 14 bases between the two ends. In germline, CDR1 is MDHEN, CDR2 SYDVKM. The CDR3 runs to 15 residues. CDR3 DNA: TGTGCCAGCAGGCCCCAGACGGGTGACACCGGGGAGCTGTTTTTT. This sequence encodes CASRPQTGDTGELFF. The complete variable domain, with remaining parts taken from reference TRBV28 and TRBJ2-2, reads DVKVTQSSRYLVKRTGEKVFLECVQDMDHENMFWYRQDPGLGLRLIYFSYDVKMKEKGDIPEGYSVSREKKERFSLILESASTNQTSMYLCASRPQTGDTGELFFGEGSRLTVL.

The chain is built from TRBV7-8 and TRBJ1-2; D unresolved. V was clipped by 2 bases and J by 4 bases, with 11 bases between them. The germline gives CDR1 SGHVS, CDR2 FQNEAQ. The CDR3 covers 14 residues. CDR3 nucleotides: TGTGCCAGCAGCTTAAATGAAGCCCCCTATGGCTACACCTTC. Translating gives CASSLNEAPYGYTF.

This clonotype turned up a few times. The chain employs TRBV27 and TRBJ1-2; possible D gene TRBD1, 5 bases. The CDR3 loop spans 16 amino acids. Between the trimmed V and J ends, which lost 5 bases and 5 bases, there was a span of 21 bases. CDR1 is MNHEY, CDR2 SMNVEV, per germline (reference sequence). The CDR3 sequence is CASSPRGRGVYYGYTF. CDR3 coding DNA: TGTGCCAGCAGTCCCCGGGGAAGGGGAGTGTATTATGGCTACACCTTC.

This clonotype was seen at least ten times. This chain uses TRBV28 with TRBJ1-1; no clear D. The CDR3 length is 13 residues. V was clipped by 2 bases and J by 1 base, with 5 bases between them. The germline CDR1 and CDR2 sequences are MDHEN and SYDVKM. CDR3 loop: CASSLHKNTEAFF. The CDR3, as DNA: TGTGCCAGCAGTTTACACAAGAACACTGAAGCTTTCTTT.

The chain has TRBV4-2 and TRBJ1-1, with 11 bases identical to TRBD1. This CDR3 is built from 16 residues. Germline assignment: CDR1 LGHNA and CDR2 YNFKEQ. J was trimmed by 4 bases and V by 3 bases; bases with no gene match: 7. CDR3 loop: CASSQAGQGAITEAFF. CDR3 sequence (DNA): TGTGCCAGCAGCCAGGCTGGACAGGGGGCGATCACTGAAGCTTTCTTT.

A few counts support this clonotype. V usage is TRBV28 and J usage is TRBJ1-5; D is perhaps TRBD1 (6 bases). The CDR3 contains 14 residues. Looked up from germline, CDR1 is MDHEN and CDR2 is SYDVKM. The V end lost 7 bases, the J end lost 5 bases, and 15 bases lay between the germline ends. The CDR3 DNA reads as TGTGCCAGCAATCTCGACAGGCCCTATCAGCCCCAGCATTTT. Protein product: CASNLDRPYQPQHF. Combining the CDR3 with reference TRBV28 and TRBJ1-5 gives the whole variable domain DVKVTQSSRYLVKRTGEKVFLECVQDMDHENMFWYRQDPGLGLRLIYFSYDVKMKEKGDIPEGYSVSREKKERFSLILESASTNQTSMYLCASNLDRPYQPQHFGDGTRLSIL.

This rearrangement joins TRBV20-1 to TRBJ1-1, with TRBD1 identical over 9 bases. Germline CDR1 is DFQATT and CDR2 is SNEGSKA (reference sequence). V was pared by 3 bases and J by 3 bases, with 11 bases of the junction left unmatched. The CDR3 spans 16 residues. Here the CDR3 DNA reads TGCAGTGCTAGTCTAGTCACAGGGGGCGCTGACACTGAAGCTTTCTTT. It translates to CSASLVTGGADTEAFF.